This T cell receptor (beta chain) was documented in a study of shared clonotypes between healthy human individuals. TCRdb keeps only in-frame clones here, not all; method: immunoSEQ multiplex PCR. The sample includes about 2.3 million clones, around 90% of them seen just once. Germline CDR1 MRHNA, CDR2 SNTAGT. The germline V and J ends were trimmed by 0 bases and 1 base, with 8 bases remaining between them. The CDR3 contains 15 residues. Every donor was a Caucasian adult from Nashville, Tennessee. CD45RA+ naive and CD45RA-negative memory subsets were separated from CD4+ cells. This clone has a single count.

The clonotype was recovered from a man aged 18 to 30 in good health. Some clones in this sample may be carry-over from other donors' samples. The specimen was naive CD4+ T cells from PBMCs. Noted subset: CD45RA+ positively selected. This sequence joins TRBV6-4 and TRBJ2-3; no clear D gene. The CDR3 DNA reads TGTGCCAGCAGTGACTCGGGCATGGGCACAGATACGCAGTATTTT. Its protein is CASSDSGMGTDTQYF.